The rows below give T cell receptor beta chains drawn from one sample of a study of blood T cells in healthy people across ages. TCRdb independently ran MiXCR on the 5' RACE reads; one entry per CDR3 protein. This sample yields hundreds of thousands of distinct CDR3 sequences, of which about 53% are seen a single time; around 37% belongs to the top ten. Sequenced material: blood. Receptor source: a man aged 55 to 70 in good health. The conserved cysteine and the conserved F or W are not part of the CDR3 here.

V gene | CDR3 protein
TRBV3-1 | ASSQEDRSYNEQF
TRBV6-1 | ASSELRGSSIQY
TRBV2 | ASSEDRVNSPLH
TRBV5-1 | ASSEDRAQY
TRBV6-2/TRBV6-3 | ASSPRTGSSYEQY
TRBV20-1 | SAIGTGWANSPLH
TRBV10-3 | AISESAGGVQETQY
TRBV7-9 | ASSLLGSSYEQY
TRBV29-1 | SAGQLNTEAF
TRBV3-1 | ASSQGSAPYNEQF
TRBV20-1 | SARRGRDQPQH
TRBV12-3/TRBV12-4 | ASSPRGRGGAADTQY
TRBV24-1 | APREDRGEQY
TRBV29-1 | SVETGTGELF
TRBV24-1 | ATMDRVDTQY
TRBV7-6 | ASSVALEQTQY
TRBV6-1 | ASSDEAGVLAGANVRT
TRBV3-1 | ASSQDRVKSNEQF
TRBV5-4 | ASSSTLQGDYGYT
TRBV29-1 | SVDLTGSAYNEQF
TRBV4-1 | ASSQDGEGRYEQY
TRBV20-1 | SARVAGKRNEQF
TRBV14 | ASSSSGGTGF
TRBV28 | ASRKPSGADTQY
TRBV7-7 | ASSFDRSSYNEQF
TRBV27 | ASTRTGPPYNEQF